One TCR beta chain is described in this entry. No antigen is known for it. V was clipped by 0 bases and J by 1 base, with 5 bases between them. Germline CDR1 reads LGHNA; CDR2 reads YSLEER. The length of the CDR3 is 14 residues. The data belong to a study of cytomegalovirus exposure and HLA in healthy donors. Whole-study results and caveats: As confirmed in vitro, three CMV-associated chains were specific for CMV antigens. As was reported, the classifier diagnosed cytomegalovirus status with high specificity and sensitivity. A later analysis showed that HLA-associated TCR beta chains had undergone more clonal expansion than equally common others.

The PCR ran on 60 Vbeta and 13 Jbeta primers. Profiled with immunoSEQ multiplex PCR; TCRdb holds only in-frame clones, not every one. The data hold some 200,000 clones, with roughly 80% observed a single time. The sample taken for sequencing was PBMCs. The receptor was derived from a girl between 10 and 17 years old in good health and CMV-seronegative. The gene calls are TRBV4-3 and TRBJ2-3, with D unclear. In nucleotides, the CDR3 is TGCGCCAGCAGCCAAGATGGGCGCACAGATACGCAGTATTTT. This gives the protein CASSQDGRTDTQYF.